These 19 T cell receptor beta chains were all obtained from the same sample, sequenced in a study of CXCR3-negative and CXCR3-positive naive CD8 T cells. Findings and caveats of the study: Relative to CXCR3-negative naive cells, CXCR3-positive naive cells had more hydrophobic TRB CDR3s.

Antigens of these TCRs are unknown. TRB cDNA was prepared as libraries by UMI-labeled 5' RACE. No DNA is given; TCRdb re-called the 5' RACE reads and lists each CDR3 protein once. This table lists 150,000 to 180,000 distinct CDR3 sequences. The specimen was naive CXCR3+ CD8+ T cells from blood. Subset described: CD45RO-CCR7+CD27+CD95- naive CD8+ T cells expressing CXCR3 (TNR3+). The receptors here all came from a human donor in good health. Some clones in this sample may be carry-over from other donors' samples.

V and J are TRBV7-9 and TRBJ1-4; the D gene TCRdb calls, TRBD1, cannot be checked with no DNA. The CDR3 is 15 residues long. Germline CDR1 and CDR2: SEHNR and FQNEAQ (reference sequence). CDR3: CASSPGTAEDEKLFF.

V usage is TRBV6-2 or TRBV6-3 and J usage is TRBJ1-2. The CDR3 loop spans 12 amino acids. The germline gives CDR1 MNHEY, CDR2 SVGEGT. CDR3 amino acids: CASSYTNYGYTF.

This chain joins TRBV28 and TRBJ2-2; without DNA, the TCRdb call of TRBD1 cannot be checked. CDR3 length equals 17 residues. Germline V gene sequence: CDR1 MDHEN, CDR2 SYDVKM. This chain's CDR3 is CASSPIERDPGTGELFF.

The rearrangement links TRBV9 to TRBJ2-1; TCRdb reports TRBD2, a call that lacks DNA to check it against. CDR3 size: 17 residues. Germline V gene lookup returns CDR1 SGDLS and CDR2 YYNGEE. The CDR3 protein is CASSVSGAGGLYNEQFF.

The chain couples TRBV4-1 to TRBJ2-7; checking the TCRdb D call of TRBD1 is not possible without DNA. The V gene's germline CDR1 is MGHRA and CDR2 YSYEKL. CDR3 size: 15 residues. CDR3 sequence reads: CASSQQPGRPYEQYF.

This chain joins TRBV5-1 and TRBJ2-5; the TRBD1 assignment by TCRdb is unverifiable without DNA. Germline V gives CDR1 SGHRS, CDR2 YFSETQ. This CDR3 is 15 amino acids long. This chain's CDR3 is CASSSDLGGRETQYF.

The chain carries TRBV9 and TRBJ2-1; the D call of TRBD1 rests on TCRdb alone, since no DNA is present to check it. This CDR3 contains 16 residues. Per germline, CDR1 SGDLS and CDR2 YYNGEE. CDR3 in amino acids: CASSSPGLEGYNEQFF.

The chain carries TRBV7-8 and TRBJ2-6; TCRdb reports TRBD1, a call that lacks DNA to check it against. Germline V gene sequence: CDR1 SGHVS, CDR2 FQNEAQ. CDR3 length: 17 amino acids. CDR3 amino acids: CASSLGQGAPGANVLTF.

The V and J genes are TRBV29-1 and TRBJ2-1; the TCRdb call, TRBD2, lacks DNA for checking. Germline V lookup: CDR1 SQVTM, CDR2 ANQGSEA. This CDR3 is built from 13 residues. The CDR3: CSVGERVYNEQFF.

The chain recombines TRBV10-3 with TRBJ2-7; the D call of TRBD2 rests on TCRdb alone, since no DNA is present to check it. Looked up from germline, CDR1 is ENHRY and CDR2 is SYGVKD. CDR3 length: 14 residues. CDR3 sequence: CAISESREGHEQYF.

This chain links TRBV4-3 with TRBJ2-6; TCRdb calls TRBD1, which cannot be checked without DNA. This CDR3 has 16 residues. Germline loops: CDR1 LGHNA, CDR2 YSLEER. CDR3 amino acids: CASSQDALSGANVLTF.

This sequence joins TRBV4-1 and TRBJ2-3; TCRdb calls TRBD1, which cannot be checked without DNA. This CDR3 is 16 amino acids long. Per the germline V gene, CDR1 is MGHRA and CDR2 is YSYEKL. CDR3 sequence: CASSQGRTDSTDTQYF.

The V and J genes are TRBV29-1 and TRBJ1-2. Germline CDR1 SQVTM, CDR2 ANQGSEA. The CDR3 sequence is 16 residues long. The CDR3 spells CSVQLRLEGDLFGYTF.

This chain connects TRBV18 to TRBJ2-1. This CDR3 has 15 residues. The germline V gene encodes CDR1 KGHSH and CDR2 LQKENI. CDR3 in amino acids: CASSPRPTTDNEQFF.

The J gene is TRBJ1-1, the V gene TRBV20-1. This CDR3 comprises 11 residues. Per the germline V gene, CDR1 is DFQATT and CDR2 is SNEGSKA (reference sequence). The CDR3 here is CSTRRNTEAFF.

V and J are TRBV7-3 and TRBJ1-2; with no DNA, the TCRdb D assignment of TRBD1 cannot be verified. The CDR3 is made up of 14 amino acids. CDR1 and CDR2 (germline): SGHTA, FQGTGA. The CDR3: CASSEGQGADGYTF. The full variable domain, with the rest looked up from reference TRBV7-3 and TRBJ1-2, is GAGVSQTPSNKVTEKGKYVELRCDPISGHTALYWYRQSLGQGPEFLIYFQGTGAADDSGLPNDRFFAVRPEGSVSTLKIQRTERGDSAVYLCASSEGQGADGYTFGSGTRLTVV.

The chain employs TRBV7-9 and TRBJ1-6; checking the TCRdb D call of TRBD1 is not possible without DNA. Germline CDR1 reads SEHNR; CDR2 reads FQNEAQ (reference sequence). This CDR3 is built from 14 residues. This CDR3 reads CASSWTGVSSPLHF.

The chain has TRBV28 and TRBJ2-1; TCRdb's D gene call, TRBD2, goes unchecked for lack of DNA. This CDR3 has 18 amino acids. Germline V CDR1 and CDR2: MDHEN, SYDVKM. CDR3: CASSSLTSGFGSTNEQFF.

The rearrangement joins TRBV7-6 to TRBJ2-1; TCRdb lists TRBD1, though no DNA is available to test this call. The CDR3 covers 16 residues. Germline CDR1 and CDR2: SGHVS and FNYEAQ. The CDR3 region is CASSRQGLGTYNGQFF.